Sequencing of this T cell receptor beta chain was carried out in a study of blood T cell repertoires in COVID-19. In the study overall: Acute-phase and convalescent COVID-19 samples originated in the United States, Italy and Spain. Nucleic acid was either cDNA or gDNA, and it came from T cells, B-cell-depleted T cells, or PBMCs.

A few counts support this clone. Authors' methods: From reference gene primer amplification, estimates of nucleated cell counts were derived. Sequencing was performed with immunoSEQ multiplex PCR; in TCRdb, only in-frame clones are kept and a portion is missing. V and J calls and clone size are given by that table; D and trimming were obtained from the DNA. The sample shows over 35,000 clones, around three quarters of them seen only once. This clonotype was sampled from a man aged 55 to 70 with active COVID-19. The sample comprised peripheral blood.

CDR3 sequence: CASSHPGSSGSAGELFF. The CDR3, as DNA: TGCGCCAGCAGCCATCCCGGGAGTAGCGGGAGTGCCGGGGAGCTGTTTTTT. This sequence joins TRBV4-1 and TRBJ2-2, with TRBD2 identical over 9 bases. The CDR3 sequence is 17 residues long. CDR1 MGHRA and CDR2 YSYEKL come from the germline V gene. J was trimmed by 6 bases and V by 3 bases; bases with no gene match: 11.